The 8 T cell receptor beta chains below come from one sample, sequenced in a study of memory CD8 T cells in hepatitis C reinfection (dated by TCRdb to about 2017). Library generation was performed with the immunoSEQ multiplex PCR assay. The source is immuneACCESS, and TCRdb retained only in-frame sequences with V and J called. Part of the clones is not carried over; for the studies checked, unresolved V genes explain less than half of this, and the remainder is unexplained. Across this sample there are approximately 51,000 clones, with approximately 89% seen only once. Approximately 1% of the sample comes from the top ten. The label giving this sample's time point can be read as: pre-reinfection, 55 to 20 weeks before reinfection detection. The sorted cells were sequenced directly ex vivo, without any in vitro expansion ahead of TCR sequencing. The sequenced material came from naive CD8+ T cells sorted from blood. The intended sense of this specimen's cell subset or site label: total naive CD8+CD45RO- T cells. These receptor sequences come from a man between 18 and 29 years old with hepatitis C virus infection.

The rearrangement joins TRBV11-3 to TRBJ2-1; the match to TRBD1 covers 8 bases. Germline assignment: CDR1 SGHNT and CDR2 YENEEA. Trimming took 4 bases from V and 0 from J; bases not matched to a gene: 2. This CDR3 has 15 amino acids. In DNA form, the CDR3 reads TGTGCCAGCAGCTCGGACAGGGACTCCTACAATGAGCAGTTCTTC. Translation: CASSSDRDSYNEQFF.

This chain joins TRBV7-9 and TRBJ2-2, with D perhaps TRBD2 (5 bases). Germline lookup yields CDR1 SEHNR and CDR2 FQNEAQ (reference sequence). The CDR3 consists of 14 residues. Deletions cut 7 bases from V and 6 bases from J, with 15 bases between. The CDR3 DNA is TGTGCCAGCACCTTTGTTGGGAGAGCCGGGGAGCTGTTTTTT. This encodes CASTFVGRAGELFF.

CDR3: CASSTGLADYTGELFF. In DNA form, the CDR3 reads TGTGCCAGCAGCACGGGACTAGCGGATTACACCGGGGAGCTGTTTTTT. This chain links TRBV14 with TRBJ2-2; 11 positions agree with TRBD2. Trimming at V came to 5 bases and at J to 3 bases, leaving 5 bases not matched to a gene. The CDR3 has 16 amino acids. CDR1 is SGHDN, CDR2 FVKESK, per germline.

CDR3 coding DNA: TGTGCCAGCAGTCCCCAGGGGGCAACAGATACGCAGTATTTT. Its protein product is CASSPQGATDTQYF. J is TRBJ2-3 and V is TRBV28, with TRBD1 matching 8 bases. The junction had 4 bases not matched to a gene; V was cut back by 5 bases and J by 3 bases. The CDR3 totals 14 residues. Germline CDR1 and CDR2: MDHEN and SYDVKM.

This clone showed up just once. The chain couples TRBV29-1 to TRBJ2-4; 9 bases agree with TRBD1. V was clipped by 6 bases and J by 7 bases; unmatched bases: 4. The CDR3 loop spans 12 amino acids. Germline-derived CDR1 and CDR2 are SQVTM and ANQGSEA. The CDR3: CSVVDRGNIQYF. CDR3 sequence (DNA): TGCAGCGTCGTTGACAGGGGGAACATTCAGTACTTC.

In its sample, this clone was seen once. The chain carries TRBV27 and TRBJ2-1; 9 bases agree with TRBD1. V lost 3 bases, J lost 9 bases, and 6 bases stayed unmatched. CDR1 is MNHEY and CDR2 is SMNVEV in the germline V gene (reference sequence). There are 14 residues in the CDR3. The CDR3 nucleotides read TGTGCCAGCAGTTTGGGGACAGGGAAAGGTGAGCAGTTCTTC. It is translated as CASSLGTGKGEQFF.

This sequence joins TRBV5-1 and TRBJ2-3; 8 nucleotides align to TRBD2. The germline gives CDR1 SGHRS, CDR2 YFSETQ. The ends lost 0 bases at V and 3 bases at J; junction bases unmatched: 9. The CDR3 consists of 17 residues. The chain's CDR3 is CASSLAVMSSGTDTQYF. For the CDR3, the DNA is TGCGCCAGCAGCTTGGCCGTCATGTCTAGCGGGACAGATACGCAGTATTTT. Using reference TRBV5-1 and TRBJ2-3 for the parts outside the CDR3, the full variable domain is KAGVTQTPRYLIKTRGQQVTLSCSPISGHRSVSWYQQTPGQGLQFLFEYFSETQRNKGNFPGRFSGRQFSNSRSEMNVSTLELGDSALYLCASSLAVMSSGTDTQYFGPGTRLTVL.

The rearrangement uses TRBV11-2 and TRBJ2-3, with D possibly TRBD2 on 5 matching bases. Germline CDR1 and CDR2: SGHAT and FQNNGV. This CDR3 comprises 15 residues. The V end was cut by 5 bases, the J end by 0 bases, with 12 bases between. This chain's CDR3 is CASSPDWTSTDTQYF. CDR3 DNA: TGTGCCAGCAGCCCTGACTGGACTAGCACAGATACGCAGTATTTT.